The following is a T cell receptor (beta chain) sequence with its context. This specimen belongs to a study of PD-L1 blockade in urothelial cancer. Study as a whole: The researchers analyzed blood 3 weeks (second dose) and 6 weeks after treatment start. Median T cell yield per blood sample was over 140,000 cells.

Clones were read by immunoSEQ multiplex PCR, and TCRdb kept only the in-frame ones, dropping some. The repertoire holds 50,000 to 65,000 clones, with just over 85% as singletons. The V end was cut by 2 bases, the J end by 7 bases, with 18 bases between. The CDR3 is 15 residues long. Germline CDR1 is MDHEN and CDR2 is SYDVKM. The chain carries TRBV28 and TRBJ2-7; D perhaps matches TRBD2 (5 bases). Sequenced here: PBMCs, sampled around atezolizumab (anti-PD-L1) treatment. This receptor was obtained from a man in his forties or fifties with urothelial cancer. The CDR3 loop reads CASSLAGAIGVEQYF. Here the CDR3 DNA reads TGTGCCAGCAGTTTAGCAGGCGCCATCGGGGTAGAGCAGTACTTC. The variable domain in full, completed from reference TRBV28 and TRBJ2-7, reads DVKVTQSSRYLVKRTGEKVFLECVQDMDHENMFWYRQDPGLGLRLIYFSYDVKMKEKGDIPEGYSVSREKKERFSLILESASTNQTSMYLCASSLAGAIGVEQYFGPGTRLTVT.